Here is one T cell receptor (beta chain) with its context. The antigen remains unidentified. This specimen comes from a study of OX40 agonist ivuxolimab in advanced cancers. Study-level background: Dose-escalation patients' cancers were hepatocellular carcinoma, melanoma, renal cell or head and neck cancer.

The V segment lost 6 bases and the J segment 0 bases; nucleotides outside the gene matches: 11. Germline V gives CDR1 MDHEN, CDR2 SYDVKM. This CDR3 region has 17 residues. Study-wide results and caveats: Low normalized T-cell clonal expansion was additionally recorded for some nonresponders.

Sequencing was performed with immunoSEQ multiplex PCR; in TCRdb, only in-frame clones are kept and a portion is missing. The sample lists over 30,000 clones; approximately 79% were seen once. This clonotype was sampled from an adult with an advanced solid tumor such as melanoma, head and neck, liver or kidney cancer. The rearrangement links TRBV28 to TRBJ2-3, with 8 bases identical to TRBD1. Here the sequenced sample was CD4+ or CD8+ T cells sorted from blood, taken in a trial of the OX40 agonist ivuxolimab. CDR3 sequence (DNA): TGTGCCAGCAGCGTCCCCGGCAGGGGGCCTAGCACAGATACGCAGTATTTT. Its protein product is CASSVPGRGPSTDTQYF.